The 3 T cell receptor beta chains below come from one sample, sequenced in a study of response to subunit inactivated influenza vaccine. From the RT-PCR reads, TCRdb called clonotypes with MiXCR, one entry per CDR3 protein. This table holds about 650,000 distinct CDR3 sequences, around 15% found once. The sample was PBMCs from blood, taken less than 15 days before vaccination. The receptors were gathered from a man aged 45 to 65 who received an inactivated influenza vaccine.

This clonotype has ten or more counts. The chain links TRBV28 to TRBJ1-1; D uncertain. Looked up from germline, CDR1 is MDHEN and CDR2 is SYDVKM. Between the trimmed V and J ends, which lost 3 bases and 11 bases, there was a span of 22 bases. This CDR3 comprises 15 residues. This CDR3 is CASSFRPSAYSRAFF. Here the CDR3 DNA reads TGTGCCAGCAGTTTTAGACCCTCGGCGTACAGTAGGGCTTTCTTT.

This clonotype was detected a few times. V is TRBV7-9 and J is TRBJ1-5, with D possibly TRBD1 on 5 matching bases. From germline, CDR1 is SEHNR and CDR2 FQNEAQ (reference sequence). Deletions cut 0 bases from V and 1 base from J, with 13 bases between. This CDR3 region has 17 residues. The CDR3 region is CASSLAPPGRSNQPQHF. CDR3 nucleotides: TGTGCCAGCAGCTTAGCCCCACCGGGACGGAGCAATCAGCCCCAGCATTTT.

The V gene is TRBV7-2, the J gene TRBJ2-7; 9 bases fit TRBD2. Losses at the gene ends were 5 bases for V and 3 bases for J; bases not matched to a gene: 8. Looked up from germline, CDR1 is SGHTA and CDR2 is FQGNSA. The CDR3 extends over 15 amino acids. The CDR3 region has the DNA TGTGCCAGCAGCGTTAGCGGGGGAGGTGTCTACGAGCAGTACTTC. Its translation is CASSVSGGGVYEQYF.